This section outlines one TCR beta chain sequence together with its context. Original methodology: Estimation of nucleated cell counts was performed using reference gene primer amplification. The data were produced by immunoSEQ multiplex PCR, yet TCRdb's version contains in-frame clones alone and is incomplete. Clonal size and the V and J genes are those of that table, whereas D and trimming came from the DNA. There are 20,000 to 25,000 clones in the sample; around 86% occur only once, and 3.8% lies in the top ten. The record originates from a study of blood T cell repertoires in COVID-19. Study information: Samples representing acute and convalescent COVID-19 were sourced from the United States, Italy and Spain. PBMCs, B-cell-depleted T cells, or T cells provided the cDNA or gDNA that made up the material.

Germline loops: CDR1 SGHVT, CDR2 SQSDAQ. Trimming took 2 bases from V and 0 from J, leaving 20 bases between them. This CDR3 has 19 residues. The chain employs TRBV7-4 and TRBJ1-5; D perhaps matches TRBD1 (5 bases). What was sequenced was peripheral blood. The clonotype was recovered from a man between 50 and 59 years old with active COVID-19. CDR3 bases: TGTGCCAGCAGCTTAAATACCAGGGATTCTCCTCCTAGCAATCAGCCCCAGCATTTT. It codes for CASSLNTRDSPPSNQPQHF.